This T cell receptor (beta chain) was sequenced for a study of blood T cell repertoires in COVID-19. As for the study in general: The United States, Italy and Spain provided the acute and convalescent COVID-19 samples. Sample material is recorded as cDNA or gDNA derived from T cells, B-cell-depleted T cells, or PBMCs.

Looked up from germline, CDR1 is MNHNS and CDR2 is SASEGT. The V and J ends lost 1 base and 2 bases, in that order; junction bases with no gene match: 3. This CDR3 spans 15 amino acids. In the authors' methods: Amplification of reference gene primers was used by the study to estimate nucleated cell counts. The protocol was immunoSEQ multiplex PCR, while the TCRdb copy is restricted to in-frame clones and leaves out a portion. V and J calls and clone size come straight from that table; D and trimming were deduced from the DNA. The sample has about 200,000 clones, 80% to 90% seen once. This chain joins TRBV6-1 and TRBJ1-2; 8 nucleotides match TRBD1. This clonotype originated in a man aged 60-69 years with acute or convalescent COVID-19. What was sequenced was peripheral blood. CDR3 bases: TGTGCCAGCAGTGAAGGACAGGGGAGGAACTATGGCTACACCTTC. It yields the protein CASSEGQGRNYGYTF.